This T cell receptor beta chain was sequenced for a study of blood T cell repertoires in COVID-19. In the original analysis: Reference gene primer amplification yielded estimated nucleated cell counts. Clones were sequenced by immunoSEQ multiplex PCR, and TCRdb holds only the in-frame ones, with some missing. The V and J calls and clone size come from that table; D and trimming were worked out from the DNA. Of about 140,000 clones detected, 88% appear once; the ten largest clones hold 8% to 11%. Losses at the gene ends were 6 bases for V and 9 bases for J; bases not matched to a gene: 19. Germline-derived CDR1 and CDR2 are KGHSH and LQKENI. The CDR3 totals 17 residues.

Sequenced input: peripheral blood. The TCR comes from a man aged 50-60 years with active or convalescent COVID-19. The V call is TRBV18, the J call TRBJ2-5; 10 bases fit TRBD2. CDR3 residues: CASSQENVAGGRMPQYF. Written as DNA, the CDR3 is TGTGCCAGCTCCCAGGAGAACGTAGCGGGAGGCAGAATGCCCCAGTACTTC.